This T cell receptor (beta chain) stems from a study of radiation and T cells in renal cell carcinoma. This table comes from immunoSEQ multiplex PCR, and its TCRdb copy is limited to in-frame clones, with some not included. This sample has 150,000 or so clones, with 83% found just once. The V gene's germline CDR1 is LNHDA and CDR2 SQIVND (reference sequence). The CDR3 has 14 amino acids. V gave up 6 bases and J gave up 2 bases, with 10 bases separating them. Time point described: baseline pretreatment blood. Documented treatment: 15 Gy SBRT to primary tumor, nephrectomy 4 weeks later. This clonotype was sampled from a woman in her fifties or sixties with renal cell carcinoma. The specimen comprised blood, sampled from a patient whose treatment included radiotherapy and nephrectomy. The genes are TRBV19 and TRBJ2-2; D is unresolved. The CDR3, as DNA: TGTGCCAGTAGAACCGGGCCTAACACCGGGGAGCTGTTTTTT. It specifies CASRTGPNTGELFF.